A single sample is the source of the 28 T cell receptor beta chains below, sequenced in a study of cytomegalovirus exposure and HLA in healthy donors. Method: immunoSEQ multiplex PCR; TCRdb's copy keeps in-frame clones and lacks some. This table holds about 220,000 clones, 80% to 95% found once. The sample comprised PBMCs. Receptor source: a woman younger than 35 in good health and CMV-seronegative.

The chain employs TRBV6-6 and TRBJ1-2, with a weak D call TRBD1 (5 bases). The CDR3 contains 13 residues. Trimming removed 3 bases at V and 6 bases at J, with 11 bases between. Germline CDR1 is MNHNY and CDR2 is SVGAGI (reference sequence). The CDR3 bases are TGTGCCAGCAGTTATGGGCAGGGCGATGGCTACACCTTC. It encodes CASSYGQGDGYTF.

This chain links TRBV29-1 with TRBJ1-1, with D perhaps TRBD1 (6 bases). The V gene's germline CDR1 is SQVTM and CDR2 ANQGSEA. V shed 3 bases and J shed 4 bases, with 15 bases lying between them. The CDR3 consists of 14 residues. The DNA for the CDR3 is TGCAGCGTTGACTTTCAGGGGCCGGGCACTGAAGCTTTCTTT. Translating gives CSVDFQGPGTEAFF.

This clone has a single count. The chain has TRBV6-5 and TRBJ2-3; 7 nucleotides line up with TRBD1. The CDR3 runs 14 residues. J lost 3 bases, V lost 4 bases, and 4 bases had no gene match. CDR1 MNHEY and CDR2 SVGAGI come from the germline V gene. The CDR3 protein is CASSSSRGTDTQYF. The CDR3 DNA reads TGTGCCAGCAGTTCCAGCAGGGGGACAGATACGCAGTATTTT.

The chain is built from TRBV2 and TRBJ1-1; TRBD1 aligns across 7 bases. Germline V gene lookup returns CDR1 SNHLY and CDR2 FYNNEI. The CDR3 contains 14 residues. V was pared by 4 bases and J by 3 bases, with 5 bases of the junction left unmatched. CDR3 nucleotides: TGTGCCAGCAGTGGGGACAGAAGATACACTGAAGCTTTCTTT. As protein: CASSGDRRYTEAFF.

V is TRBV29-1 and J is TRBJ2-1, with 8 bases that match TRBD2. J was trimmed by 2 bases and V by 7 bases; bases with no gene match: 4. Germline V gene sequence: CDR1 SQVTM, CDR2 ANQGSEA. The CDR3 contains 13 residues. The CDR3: CSAALAAYNEQFF. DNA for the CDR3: TGCAGCGCTGCACTAGCGGCCTACAATGAGCAGTTCTTC.

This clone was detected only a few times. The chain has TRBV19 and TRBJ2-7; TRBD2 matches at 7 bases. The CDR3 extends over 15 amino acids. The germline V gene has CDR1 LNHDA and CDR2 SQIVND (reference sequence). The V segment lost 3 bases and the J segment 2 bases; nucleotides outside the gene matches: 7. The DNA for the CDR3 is TGTGCCAGTAGTATGTCGCGCGGGGGTCCCTACGAGCAGTACTTC. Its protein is CASSMSRGGPYEQYF. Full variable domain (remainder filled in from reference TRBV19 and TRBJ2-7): DGGITQSPKYLFRKEGQNVTLSCEQNLNHDAMYWYRQDPGQGLRLIYYSQIVNDFQKGDIAEGYSVSREKKESFPLTVTSAQKNPTAFYLCASSMSRGGPYEQYFGPGTRLTVT.

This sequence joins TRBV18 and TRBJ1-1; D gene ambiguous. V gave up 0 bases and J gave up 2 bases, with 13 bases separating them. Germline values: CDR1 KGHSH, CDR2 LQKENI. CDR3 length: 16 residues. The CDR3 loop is CASSPPVRRQNTEAFF. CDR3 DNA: TGTGCCAGCTCACCACCGGTCCGGCGGCAAAACACTGAAGCTTTCTTT. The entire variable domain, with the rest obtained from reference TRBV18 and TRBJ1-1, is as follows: NAGVMQNPRHLVRRRGQEARLRCSPMKGHSHVYWYRQLPEEGLKFMVYLQKENIIDESGMPKERFSAEFPKEGPSILRIQQVVRGDSAAYFCASSPPVRRQNTEAFFGQGTRLTVV.

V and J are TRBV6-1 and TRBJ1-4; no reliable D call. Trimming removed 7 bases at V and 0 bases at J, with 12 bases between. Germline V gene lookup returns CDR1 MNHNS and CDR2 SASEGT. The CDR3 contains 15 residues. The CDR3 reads CASTYSGATNEKLFF. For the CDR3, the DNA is TGTGCCAGCACCTACTCGGGTGCAACTAATGAAAAACTGTTTTTT.

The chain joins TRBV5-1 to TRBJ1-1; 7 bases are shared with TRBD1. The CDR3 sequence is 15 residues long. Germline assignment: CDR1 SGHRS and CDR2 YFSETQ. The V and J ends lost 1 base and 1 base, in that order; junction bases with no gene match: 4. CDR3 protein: CASSLRGQQNTEAFF. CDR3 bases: TGCGCCAGCAGCTTGAGGGGACAGCAGAACACTGAAGCTTTCTTT. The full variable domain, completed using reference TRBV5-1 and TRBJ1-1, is KAGVTQTPRYLIKTRGQQVTLSCSPISGHRSVSWYQQTPGQGLQFLFEYFSETQRNKGNFPGRFSGRQFSNSRSEMNVSTLELGDSALYLCASSLRGQQNTEAFFGQGTRLTVV.

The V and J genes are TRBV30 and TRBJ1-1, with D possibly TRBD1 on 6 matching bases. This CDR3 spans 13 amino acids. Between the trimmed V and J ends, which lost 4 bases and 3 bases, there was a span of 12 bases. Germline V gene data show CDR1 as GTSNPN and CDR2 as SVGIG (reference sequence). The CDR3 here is CAWKQGGDTEAFF. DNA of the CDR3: TGTGCCTGGAAACAGGGAGGGGACACTGAAGCTTTCTTT.

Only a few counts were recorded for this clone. Here the CDR3 DNA reads TGCGCCAGCAGCATCGACAGCACCGGGGAGCTGTTTTTT. Protein sequence: CASSIDSTGELFF. The rearrangement joins TRBV5-1 to TRBJ2-2, with a tentative D call TRBD1 (5 bases). The V gene lost 4 bases and the J gene lost 4 bases, with 8 bases spanning the gap. CDR3 length: 13 amino acids. The germline V gene has CDR1 SGHRS and CDR2 YFSETQ.

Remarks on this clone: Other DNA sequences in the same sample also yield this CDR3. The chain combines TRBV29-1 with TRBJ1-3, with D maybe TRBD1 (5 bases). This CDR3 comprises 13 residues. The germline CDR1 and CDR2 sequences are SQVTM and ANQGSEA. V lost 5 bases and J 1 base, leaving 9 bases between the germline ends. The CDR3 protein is CSVRGSSGNTIYF. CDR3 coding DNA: TGCAGCGTTCGGGGGAGTTCTGGAAACACCATATATTTT.

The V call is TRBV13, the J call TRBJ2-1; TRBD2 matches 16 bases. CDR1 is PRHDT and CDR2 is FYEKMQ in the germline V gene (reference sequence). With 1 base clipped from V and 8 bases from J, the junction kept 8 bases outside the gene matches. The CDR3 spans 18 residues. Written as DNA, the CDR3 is TGTGCCAGCAGCTTAGAGGGACTAGCGGGAGGGGGTCTCGATGAGCAGTTCTTC. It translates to CASSLEGLAGGGLDEQFF.

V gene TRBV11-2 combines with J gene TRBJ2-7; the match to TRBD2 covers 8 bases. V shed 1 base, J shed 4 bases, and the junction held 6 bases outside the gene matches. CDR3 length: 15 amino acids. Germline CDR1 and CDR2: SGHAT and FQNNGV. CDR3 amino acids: CASSLVASGHYEQYF. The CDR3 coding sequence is TGTGCCAGCAGCTTAGTAGCTAGCGGGCATTACGAGCAGTACTTC.

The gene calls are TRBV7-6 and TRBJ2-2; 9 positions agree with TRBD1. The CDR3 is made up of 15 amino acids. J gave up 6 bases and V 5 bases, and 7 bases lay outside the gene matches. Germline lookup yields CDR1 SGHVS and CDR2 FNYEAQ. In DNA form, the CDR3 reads TGTGCCAGCAGCCCAGGGACAGGGCGTGCCGGGGAGCTGTTTTTT. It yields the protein CASSPGTGRAGELFF.

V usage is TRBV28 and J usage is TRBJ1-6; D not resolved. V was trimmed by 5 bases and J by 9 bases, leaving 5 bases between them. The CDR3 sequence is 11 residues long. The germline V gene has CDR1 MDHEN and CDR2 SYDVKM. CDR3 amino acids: CASSPRSPLHF. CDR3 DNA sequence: TGTGCCAGCAGTCCCCGTTCACCCCTCCACTTT. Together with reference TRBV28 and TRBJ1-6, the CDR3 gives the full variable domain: DVKVTQSSRYLVKRTGEKVFLECVQDMDHENMFWYRQDPGLGLRLIYFSYDVKMKEKGDIPEGYSVSREKKERFSLILESASTNQTSMYLCASSPRSPLHFGNGTRLTVT.

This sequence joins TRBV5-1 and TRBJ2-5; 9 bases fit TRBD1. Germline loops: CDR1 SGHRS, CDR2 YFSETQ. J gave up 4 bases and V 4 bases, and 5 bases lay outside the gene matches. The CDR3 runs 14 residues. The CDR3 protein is CASSATGGLETQYF. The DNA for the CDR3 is TGCGCCAGCAGCGCGACAGGGGGTCTAGAGACCCAGTACTTC.

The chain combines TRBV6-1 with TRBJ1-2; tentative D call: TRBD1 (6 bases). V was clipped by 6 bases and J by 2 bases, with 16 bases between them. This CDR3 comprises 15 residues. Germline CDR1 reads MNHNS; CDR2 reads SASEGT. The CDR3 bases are TGTGCCAGCAGAGAGAACACAGGGAACAACTATGGCTACACCTTC. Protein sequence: CASRENTGNNYGYTF.

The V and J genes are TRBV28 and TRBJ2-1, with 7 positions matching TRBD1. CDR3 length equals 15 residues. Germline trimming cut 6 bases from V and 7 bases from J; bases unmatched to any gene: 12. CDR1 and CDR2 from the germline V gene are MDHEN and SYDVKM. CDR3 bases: TGTGCCAGCAGCCCAGCTAGGACAGGTGCTAATGAGCAGTTCTTC. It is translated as CASSPARTGANEQFF.

CDR3 amino acids: CASSLKGWAGAQPQHF. The CDR3 DNA follows: TGTGCCAGCAGCTTAAAGGGATGGGCTGGGGCTCAGCCCCAGCATTTT. The chain couples TRBV5-6 to TRBJ1-5, with D perhaps TRBD1 (5 bases). The germline V gene encodes CDR1 SGHDT and CDR2 YYEEEE. The CDR3 length is 16 residues. Trimming stripped 2 bases from V and 6 bases from J, with 18 bases between.

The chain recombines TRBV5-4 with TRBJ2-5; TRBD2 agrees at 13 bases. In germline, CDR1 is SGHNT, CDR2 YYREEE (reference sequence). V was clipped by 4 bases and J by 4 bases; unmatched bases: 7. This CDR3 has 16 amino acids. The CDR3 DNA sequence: TGTGCCAGCAGCCTTACTAGCGGGAGGGTGGGAGAGACCCAGTACTTC. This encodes CASSLTSGRVGETQYF.

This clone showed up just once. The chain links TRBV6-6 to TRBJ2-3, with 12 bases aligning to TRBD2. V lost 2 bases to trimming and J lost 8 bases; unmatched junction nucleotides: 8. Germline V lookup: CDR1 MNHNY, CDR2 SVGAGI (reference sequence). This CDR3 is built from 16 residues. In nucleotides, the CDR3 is TGTGCCAGCAGTTACACGCTAGCGGGAGGGCCTGGTACGCAGTATTTT. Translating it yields CASSYTLAGGPGTQYF.

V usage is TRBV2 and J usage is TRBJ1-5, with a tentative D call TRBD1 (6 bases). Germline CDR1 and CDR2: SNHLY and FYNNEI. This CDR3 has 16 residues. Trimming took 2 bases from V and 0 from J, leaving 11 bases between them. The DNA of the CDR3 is TGTGCCAGCAGTGAAAGGGGGTGGGGTAGCAATCAGCCCCAGCATTTT. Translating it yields CASSERGWGSNQPQHF.

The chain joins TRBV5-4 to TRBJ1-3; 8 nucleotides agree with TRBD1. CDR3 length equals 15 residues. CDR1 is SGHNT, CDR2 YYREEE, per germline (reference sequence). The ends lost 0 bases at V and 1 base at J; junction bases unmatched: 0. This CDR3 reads CASSLGTGSGNTIYF. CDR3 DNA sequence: TGTGCCAGCAGCTTGGGGACAGGGTCTGGAAACACCATATATTTT.

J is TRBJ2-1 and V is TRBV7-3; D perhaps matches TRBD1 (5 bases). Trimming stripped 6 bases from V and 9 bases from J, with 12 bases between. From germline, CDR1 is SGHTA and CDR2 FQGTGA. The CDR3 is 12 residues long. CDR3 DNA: TGTGCCAGCAGTCTAGGGGTTGGTGAGCAGTTCTTC. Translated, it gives CASSLGVGEQFF.

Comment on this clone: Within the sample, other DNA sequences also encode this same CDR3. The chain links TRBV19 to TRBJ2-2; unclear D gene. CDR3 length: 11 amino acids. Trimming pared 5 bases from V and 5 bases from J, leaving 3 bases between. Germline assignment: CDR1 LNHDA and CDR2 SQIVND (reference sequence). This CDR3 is CASSVTGELFF. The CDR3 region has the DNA TGTGCCAGTAGTGTAACCGGGGAGCTGTTTTTT.

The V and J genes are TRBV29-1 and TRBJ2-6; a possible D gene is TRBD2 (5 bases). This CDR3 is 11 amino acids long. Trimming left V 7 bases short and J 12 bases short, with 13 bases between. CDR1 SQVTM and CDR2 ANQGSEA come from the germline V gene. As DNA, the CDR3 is TGCAGCGGTGACAATGCGGGCGTCCTGACTTTC. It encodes CSGDNAGVLTF.

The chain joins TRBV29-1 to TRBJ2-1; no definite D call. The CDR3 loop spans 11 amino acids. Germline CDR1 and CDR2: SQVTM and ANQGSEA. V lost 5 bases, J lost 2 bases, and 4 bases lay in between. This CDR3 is CSVSAYNEQFF. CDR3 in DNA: TGCAGCGTTTCAGCCTACAATGAGCAGTTCTTC.